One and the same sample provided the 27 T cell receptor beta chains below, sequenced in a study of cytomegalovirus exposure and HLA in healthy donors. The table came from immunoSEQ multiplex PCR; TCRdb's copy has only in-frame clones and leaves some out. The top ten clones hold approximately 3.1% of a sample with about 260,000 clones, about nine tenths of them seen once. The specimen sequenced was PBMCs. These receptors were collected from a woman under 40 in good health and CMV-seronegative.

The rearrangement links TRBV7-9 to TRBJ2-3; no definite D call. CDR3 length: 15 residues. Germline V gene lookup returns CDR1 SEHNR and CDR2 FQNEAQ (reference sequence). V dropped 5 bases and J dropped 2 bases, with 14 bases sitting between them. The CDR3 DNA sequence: TGTGCCAGCAGCCTCGTCTCCCCATCCACAGATACGCAGTATTTT. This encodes CASSLVSPSTDTQYF.

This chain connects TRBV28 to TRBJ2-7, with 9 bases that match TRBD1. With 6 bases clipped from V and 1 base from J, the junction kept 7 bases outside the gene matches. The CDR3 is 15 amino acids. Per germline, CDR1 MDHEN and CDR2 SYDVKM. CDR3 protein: CASSTPGTGSYEQYF. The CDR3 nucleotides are TGTGCCAGCAGCACTCCCGGGACAGGGTCCTACGAGCAGTACTTC.

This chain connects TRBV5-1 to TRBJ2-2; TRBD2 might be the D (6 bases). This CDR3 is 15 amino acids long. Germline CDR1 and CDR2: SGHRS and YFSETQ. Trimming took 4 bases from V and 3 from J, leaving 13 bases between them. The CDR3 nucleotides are TGCGCCAGCAGCCGGGAGAGGAGCGACACCGGGGAGCTGTTTTTT. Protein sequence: CASSRERSDTGELFF.

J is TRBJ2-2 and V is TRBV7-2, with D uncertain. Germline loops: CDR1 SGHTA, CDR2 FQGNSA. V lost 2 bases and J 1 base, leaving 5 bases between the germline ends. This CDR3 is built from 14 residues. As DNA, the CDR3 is TGTGCCAGCAGCTTAATCAGGAACACCGGGGAGCTGTTTTTT. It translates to CASSLIRNTGELFF.

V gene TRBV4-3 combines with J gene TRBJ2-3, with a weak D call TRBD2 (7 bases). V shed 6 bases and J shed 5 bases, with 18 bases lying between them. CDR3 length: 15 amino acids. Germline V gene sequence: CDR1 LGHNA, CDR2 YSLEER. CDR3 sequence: CASRSGRGQGDTQYF. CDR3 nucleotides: TGCGCCAGCAGATCGGGGCGGGGGCAAGGAGATACGCAGTATTTT.

The CDR3 loop reads CAISEVWADTGELFF. The CDR3 DNA follows: TGTGCCATCAGTGAAGTGTGGGCCGACACCGGGGAGCTGTTTTTT. The V call is TRBV10-3, the J call TRBJ2-2, with unresolved D. Trimming took 3 bases from V and 3 from J, leaving 11 bases between them. The CDR3 consists of 15 residues. Germline V gene data show CDR1 as ENHRY and CDR2 as SYGVKD.

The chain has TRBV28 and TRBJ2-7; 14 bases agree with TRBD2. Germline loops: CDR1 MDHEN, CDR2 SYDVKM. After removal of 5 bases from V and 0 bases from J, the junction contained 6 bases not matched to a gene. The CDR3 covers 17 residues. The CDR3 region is CASSTRTSGRFSYEQYF. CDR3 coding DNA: TGTGCCAGCAGTACCCGGACTAGCGGGAGGTTCTCCTACGAGCAGTACTTC.

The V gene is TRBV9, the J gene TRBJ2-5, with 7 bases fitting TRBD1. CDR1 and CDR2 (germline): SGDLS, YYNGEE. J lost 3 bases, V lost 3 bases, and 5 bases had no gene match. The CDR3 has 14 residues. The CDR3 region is CASSETGQEETQYF. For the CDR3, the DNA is TGTGCCAGCAGCGAGACAGGGCAGGAAGAGACCCAGTACTTC.

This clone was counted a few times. CDR3 in DNA: TGTGCCAGCAGTGCTGGACTAGCGGGAGGATCGGACAGCGGGAGTAATGAGCAGTTCTTC. Translation gives CASSAGLAGGSDSGSNEQFF. The J gene is TRBJ2-1, the V gene TRBV2, with TRBD2 matching 14 bases. Trimming took 4 bases from V and 7 from J; bases not matched to a gene: 18. The CDR3 extends over 20 amino acids. Germline lookup yields CDR1 SNHLY and CDR2 FYNNEI. The complete variable domain, with remaining parts taken from reference TRBV2 and TRBJ2-1, reads EPEVTQTPSHQVTQMGQEVILRCVPISNHLYFYWYRQILGQKVEFLVSFYNNEISEKSEIFDDQFSVERPDGSNFTLKIRSTKLEDSAMYFCASSAGLAGGSDSGSNEQFFGPGTRLTVL.

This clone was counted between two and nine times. The CDR3: CAIREQASQYEQYF. The CDR3 DNA sequence: TGTGCCATCAGGGAACAGGCGTCCCAGTACGAGCAGTACTTC. The chain uses TRBV10-3 and TRBJ2-7; perhaps TRBD1 as D (5 bases). This CDR3 is 14 amino acids long. CDR1 ENHRY and CDR2 SYGVKD come from the germline V gene. Trimming took off 6 bases at V and 4 bases at J, with 16 bases between the two ends.

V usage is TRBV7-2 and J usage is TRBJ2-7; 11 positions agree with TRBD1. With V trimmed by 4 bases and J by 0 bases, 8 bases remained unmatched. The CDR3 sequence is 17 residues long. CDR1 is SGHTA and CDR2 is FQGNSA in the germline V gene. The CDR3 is CASSYYGDRGSSYEQYF. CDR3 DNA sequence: TGTGCCAGCAGCTATTACGGGGACAGGGGGAGCTCCTACGAGCAGTACTTC. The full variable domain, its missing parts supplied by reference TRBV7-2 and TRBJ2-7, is GAGVSQSPSNKVTEKGKDVELRCDPISGHTALYWYRQSLGQGLEFLIYFQGNSAPDKSGLPSDRFSAERTGGSVSTLTIQRTQQEDSAVYLCASSYYGDRGSSYEQYFGPGTRLTVT.

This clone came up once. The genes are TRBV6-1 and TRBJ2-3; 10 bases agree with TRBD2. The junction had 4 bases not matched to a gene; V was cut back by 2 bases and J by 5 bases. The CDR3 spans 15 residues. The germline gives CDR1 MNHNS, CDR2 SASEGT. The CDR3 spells CASSELAGDRDTQYF. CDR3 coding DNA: TGTGCCAGCAGTGAACTAGCGGGAGATAGAGATACGCAGTATTTT.

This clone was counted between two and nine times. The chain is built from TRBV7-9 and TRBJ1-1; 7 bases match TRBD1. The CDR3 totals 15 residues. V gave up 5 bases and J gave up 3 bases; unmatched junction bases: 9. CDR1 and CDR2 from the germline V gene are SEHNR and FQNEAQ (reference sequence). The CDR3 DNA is TGTGCCAGCAGCGATATAAGACAGGGATACACTGAAGCTTTCTTT. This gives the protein CASSDIRQGYTEAFF.

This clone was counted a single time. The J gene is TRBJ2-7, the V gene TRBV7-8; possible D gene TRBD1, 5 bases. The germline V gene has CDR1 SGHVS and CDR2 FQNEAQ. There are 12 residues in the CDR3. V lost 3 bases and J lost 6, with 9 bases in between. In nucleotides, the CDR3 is TGTGCCAGCAGCTTCAGCAGGGTCGAGCAGTACTTC. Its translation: CASSFSRVEQYF.

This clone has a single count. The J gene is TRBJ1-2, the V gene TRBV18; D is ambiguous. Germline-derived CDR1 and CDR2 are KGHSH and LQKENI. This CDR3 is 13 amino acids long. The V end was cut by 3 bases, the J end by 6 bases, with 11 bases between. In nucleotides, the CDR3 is TGTGCCAGCTCACCGTTTACGGATGATGGCTACACCTTC. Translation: CASSPFTDDGYTF.

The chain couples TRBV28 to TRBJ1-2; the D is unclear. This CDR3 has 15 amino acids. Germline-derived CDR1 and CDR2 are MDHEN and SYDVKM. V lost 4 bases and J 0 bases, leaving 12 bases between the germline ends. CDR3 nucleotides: TGTGCCAGCAGTTCCACCAGGCAAGCTAACTATGGCTACACCTTC. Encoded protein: CASSSTRQANYGYTF.

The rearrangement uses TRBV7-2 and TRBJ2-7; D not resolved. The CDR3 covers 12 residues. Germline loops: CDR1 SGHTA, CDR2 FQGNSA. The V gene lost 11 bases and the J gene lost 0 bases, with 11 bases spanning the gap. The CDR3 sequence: CASLESSYEQYF. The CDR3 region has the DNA TGTGCCTCCTTAGAGAGCTCCTACGAGCAGTACTTC.

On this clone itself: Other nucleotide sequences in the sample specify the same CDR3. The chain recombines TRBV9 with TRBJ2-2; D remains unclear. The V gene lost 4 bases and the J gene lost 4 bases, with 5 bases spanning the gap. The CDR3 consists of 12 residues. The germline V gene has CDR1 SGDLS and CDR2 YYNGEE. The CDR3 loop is CASSLRTGELFF. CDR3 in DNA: TGTGCCAGCAGCCTTCGCACCGGGGAGCTGTTTTTT.

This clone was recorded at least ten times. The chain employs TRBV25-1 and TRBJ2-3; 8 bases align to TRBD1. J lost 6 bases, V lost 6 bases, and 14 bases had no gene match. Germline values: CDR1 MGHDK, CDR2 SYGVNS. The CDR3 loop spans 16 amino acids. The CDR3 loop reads CASRPARQGIKDTQYF. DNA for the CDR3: TGTGCCAGCAGGCCCGCTCGACAGGGGATCAAGGATACGCAGTATTTT.

CDR3 region: CASSGLADGYEQYF. The CDR3 nucleotides read TGTGCCAGCAGCGGACTAGCGGACGGCTACGAGCAGTACTTC. The chain employs TRBV2 and TRBJ2-7; 10 bases line up with TRBD2. The CDR3 is 14 amino acids. Per germline, CDR1 SNHLY and CDR2 FYNNEI. V lost 6 bases and J lost 3; bases outside the gene matches: 5.

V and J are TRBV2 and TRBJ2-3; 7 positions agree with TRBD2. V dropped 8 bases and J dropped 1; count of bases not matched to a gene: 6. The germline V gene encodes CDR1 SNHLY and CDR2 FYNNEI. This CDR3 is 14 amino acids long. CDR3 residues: CASLTGRRTDTQYF. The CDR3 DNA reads TGTGCCAGCTTGACCGGGAGGCGCACAGATACGCAGTATTTT.

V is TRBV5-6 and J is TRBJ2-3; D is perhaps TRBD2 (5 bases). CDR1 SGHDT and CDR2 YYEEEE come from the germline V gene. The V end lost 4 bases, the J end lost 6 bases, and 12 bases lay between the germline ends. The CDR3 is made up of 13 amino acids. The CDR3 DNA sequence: TGTGCCAGCAGCCACCGGACGGGGGATACGCAGTATTTT. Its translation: CASSHRTGDTQYF. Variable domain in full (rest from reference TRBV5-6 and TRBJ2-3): DAGVTQSPTHLIKTRGQQVTLRCSPKSGHDTVSWYQQALGQGPQFIFQYYEEEERQRGNFPDRFSGHQFPNYSSELNVNALLLGDSALYLCASSHRTGDTQYFGPGTRLTVL.

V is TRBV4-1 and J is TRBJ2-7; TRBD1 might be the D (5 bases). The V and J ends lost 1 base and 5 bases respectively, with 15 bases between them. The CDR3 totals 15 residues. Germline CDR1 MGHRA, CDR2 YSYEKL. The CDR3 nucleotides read TGCGCCAGCAGCCAAGTCACTCAGGGAATGGACGAGCAGTACTTC. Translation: CASSQVTQGMDEQYF.

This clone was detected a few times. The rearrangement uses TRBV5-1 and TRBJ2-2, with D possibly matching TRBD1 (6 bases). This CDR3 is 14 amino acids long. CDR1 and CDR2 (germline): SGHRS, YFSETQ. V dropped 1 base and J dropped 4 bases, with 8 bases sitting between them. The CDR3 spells CASSLPGATGELFF. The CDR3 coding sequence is TGCGCCAGCAGCTTGCCAGGGGCCACCGGGGAGCTGTTTTTT.

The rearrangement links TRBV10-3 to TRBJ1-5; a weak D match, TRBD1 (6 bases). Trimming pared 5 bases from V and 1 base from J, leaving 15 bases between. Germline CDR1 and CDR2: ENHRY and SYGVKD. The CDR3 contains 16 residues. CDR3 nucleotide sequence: TGTGCCATCAGTACGGATCCAGGGGAAAGCAATCAGCCCCAGCATTTT. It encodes CAISTDPGESNQPQHF.

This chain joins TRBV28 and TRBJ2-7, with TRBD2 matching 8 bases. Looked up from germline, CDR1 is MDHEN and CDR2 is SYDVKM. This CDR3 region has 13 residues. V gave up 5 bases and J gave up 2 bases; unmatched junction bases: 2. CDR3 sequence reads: CASSVGLAYEQYF. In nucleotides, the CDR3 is TGTGCCAGCAGTGTGGGACTAGCCTACGAGCAGTACTTC.

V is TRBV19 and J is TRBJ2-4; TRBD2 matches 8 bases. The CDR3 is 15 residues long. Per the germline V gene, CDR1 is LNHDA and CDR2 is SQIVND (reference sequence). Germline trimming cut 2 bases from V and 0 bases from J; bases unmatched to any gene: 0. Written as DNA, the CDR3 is TGTGCCAGTAGTATACTAGCGGGAGCCAAAAACATTCAGTACTTC. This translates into CASSILAGAKNIQYF.